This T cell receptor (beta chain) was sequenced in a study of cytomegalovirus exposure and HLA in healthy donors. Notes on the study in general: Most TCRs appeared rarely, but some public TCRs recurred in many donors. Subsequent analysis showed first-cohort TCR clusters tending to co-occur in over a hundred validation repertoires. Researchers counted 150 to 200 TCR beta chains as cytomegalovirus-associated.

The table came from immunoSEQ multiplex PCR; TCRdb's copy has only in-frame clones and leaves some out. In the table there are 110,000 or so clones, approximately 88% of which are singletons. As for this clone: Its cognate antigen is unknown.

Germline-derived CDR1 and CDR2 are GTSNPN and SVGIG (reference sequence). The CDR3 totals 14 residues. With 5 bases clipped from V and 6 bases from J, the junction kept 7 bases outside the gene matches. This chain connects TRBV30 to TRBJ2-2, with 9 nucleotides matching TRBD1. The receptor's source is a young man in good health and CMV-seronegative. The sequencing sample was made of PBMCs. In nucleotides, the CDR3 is TGTGCCTGGGAAAAACAGGGGGCGTCCGGGGAGCTGTTTTTT. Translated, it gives CAWEKQGASGELFF.